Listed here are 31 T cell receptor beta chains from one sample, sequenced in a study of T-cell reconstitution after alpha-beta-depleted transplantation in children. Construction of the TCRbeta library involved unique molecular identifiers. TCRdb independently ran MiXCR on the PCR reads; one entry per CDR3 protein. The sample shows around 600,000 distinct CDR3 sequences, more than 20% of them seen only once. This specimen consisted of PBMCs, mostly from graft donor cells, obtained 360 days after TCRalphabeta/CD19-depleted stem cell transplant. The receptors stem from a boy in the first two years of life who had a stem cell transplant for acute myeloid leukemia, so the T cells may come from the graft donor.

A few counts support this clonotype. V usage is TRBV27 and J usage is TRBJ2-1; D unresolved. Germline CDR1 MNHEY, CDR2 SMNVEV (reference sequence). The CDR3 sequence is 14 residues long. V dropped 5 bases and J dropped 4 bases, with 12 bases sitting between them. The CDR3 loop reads CASSNVWVYNEQFF. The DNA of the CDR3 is TGTGCCAGCAGTAATGTCTGGGTATACAATGAGCAGTTCTTC.

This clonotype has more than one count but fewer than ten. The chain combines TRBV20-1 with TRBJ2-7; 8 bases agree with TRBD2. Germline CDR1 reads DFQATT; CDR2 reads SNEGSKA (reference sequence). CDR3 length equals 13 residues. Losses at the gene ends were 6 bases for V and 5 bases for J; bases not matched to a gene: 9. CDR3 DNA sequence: TGCAGTGCCGGGGGGGAAGACAGTCACGAGCAGTACTTC. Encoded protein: CSAGGEDSHEQYF.

The CDR3 region has the DNA TGCGCCAGCAGCTTGACTAGCGGGGGGGCCGGGACCTACAATGAGCAGTTCTTC. Translated, it gives CASSLTSGGAGTYNEQFF. The genes are TRBV5-1 and TRBJ2-1; TRBD2 aligns across 13 bases. Germline assignment: CDR1 SGHRS and CDR2 YFSETQ. After removal of 1 base from V and 2 bases from J, the junction contained 6 bases not matched to a gene. The CDR3 is 18 residues long.

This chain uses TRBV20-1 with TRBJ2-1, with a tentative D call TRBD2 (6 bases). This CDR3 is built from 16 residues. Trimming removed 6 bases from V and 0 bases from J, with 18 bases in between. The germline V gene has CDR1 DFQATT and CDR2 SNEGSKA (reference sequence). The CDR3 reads CSARWRGGNSYNEQFF. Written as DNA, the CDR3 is TGCAGTGCCCGCTGGAGGGGCGGGAACTCCTACAATGAGCAGTTCTTC.

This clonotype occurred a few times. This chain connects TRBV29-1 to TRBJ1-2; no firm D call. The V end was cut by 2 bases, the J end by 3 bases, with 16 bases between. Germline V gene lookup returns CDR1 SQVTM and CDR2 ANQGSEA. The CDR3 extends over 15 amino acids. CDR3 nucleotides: TGCAGCGTTGAATACGGACGGGGAGTTTACTATGGCTACACCTTC. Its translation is CSVEYGRGVYYGYTF. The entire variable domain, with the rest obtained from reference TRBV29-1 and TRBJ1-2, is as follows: SAVISQKPSRDICQRGTSLTIQCQVDSQVTMMFWYRQQPGQSLTLIATANQGSEATYESGFVIDKFPISRPNLTFSTLTVSNMSPEDSSIYLCSVEYGRGVYYGYTFGSGTRLTVV.

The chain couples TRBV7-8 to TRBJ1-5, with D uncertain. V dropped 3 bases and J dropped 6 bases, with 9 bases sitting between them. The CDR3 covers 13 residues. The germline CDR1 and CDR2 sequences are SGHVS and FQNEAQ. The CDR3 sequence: CASSLVDGQPQHF. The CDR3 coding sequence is TGTGCCAGCAGCTTGGTCGACGGTCAGCCCCAGCATTTT.

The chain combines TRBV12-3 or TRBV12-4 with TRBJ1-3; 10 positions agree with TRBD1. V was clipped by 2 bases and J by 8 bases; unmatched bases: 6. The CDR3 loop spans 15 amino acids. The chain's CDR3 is CASSLKGQGSDTIYF. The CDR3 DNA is TGTGCCAGCAGTTTAAAGGGACAGGGGAGTGACACCATATATTTT.

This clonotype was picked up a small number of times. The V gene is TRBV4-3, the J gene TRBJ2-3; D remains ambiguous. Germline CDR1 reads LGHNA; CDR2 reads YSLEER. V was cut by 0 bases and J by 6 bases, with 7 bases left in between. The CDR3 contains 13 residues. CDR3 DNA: TGCGCCAGCAGCCAAGAAATTGGTGATACGCAGTATTTT. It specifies CASSQEIGDTQYF.

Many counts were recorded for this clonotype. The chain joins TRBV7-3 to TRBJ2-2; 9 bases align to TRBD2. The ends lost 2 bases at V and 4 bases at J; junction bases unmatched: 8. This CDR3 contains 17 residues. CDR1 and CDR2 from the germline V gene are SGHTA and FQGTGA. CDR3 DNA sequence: TGTGCCAGCAGCTTATTACGCGGGGGGGCAGTCACCGGGGAGCTGTTTTTT. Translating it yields CASSLLRGGAVTGELFF.

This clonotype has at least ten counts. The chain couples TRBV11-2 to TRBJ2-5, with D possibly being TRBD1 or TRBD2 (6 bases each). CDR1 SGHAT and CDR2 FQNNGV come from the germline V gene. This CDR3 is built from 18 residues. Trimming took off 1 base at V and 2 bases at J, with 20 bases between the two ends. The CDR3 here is CASSLVSGGLHFQETQYF. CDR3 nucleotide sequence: TGTGCCAGCAGCTTAGTATCCGGGGGCCTCCACTTTCAAGAGACCCAGTACTTC.

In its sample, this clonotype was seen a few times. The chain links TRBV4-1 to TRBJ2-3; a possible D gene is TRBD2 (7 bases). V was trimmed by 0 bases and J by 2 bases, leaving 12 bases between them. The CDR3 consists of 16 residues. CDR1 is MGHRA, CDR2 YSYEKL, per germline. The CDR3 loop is CASSQDRGAFTDTQYF. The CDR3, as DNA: TGCGCCAGCAGCCAAGACCGGGGGGCCTTCACAGATACGCAGTATTTT.

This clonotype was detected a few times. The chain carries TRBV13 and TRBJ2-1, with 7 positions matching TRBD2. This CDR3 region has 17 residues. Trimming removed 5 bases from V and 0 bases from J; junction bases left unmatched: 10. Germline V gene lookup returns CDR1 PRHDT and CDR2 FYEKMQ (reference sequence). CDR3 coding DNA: TGTGCCAGCAGCCTAACGACTGGCGGGGGCTCCTACAATGAGCAGTTCTTC. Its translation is CASSLTTGGGSYNEQFF.

CDR3 residues: CASSSPGQANTEAFF. For the CDR3, the DNA is TGTGCCAGCAGCTCGCCGGGACAAGCGAACACTGAAGCTTTCTTT. The gene calls are TRBV6-5 and TRBJ1-1; D perhaps matches TRBD1 (6 bases). The CDR3 runs 15 residues. The V gene's germline CDR1 is MNHEY and CDR2 SVGAGI. V lost 6 bases, J lost 1 base, and 15 bases lay in between.

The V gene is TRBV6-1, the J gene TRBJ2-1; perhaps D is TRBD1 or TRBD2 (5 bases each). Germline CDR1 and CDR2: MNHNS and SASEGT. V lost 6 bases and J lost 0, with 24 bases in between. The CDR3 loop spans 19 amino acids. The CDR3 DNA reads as TGTGCCAGCAGGAGGACGGACTTCCTGTGGGGGAGCTCCTACAATGAGCAGTTCTTC. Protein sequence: CASRRTDFLWGSSYNEQFF.

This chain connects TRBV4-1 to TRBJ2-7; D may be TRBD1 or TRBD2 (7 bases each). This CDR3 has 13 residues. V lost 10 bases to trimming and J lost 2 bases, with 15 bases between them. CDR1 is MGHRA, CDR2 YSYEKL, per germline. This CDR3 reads CAKAGGVPYEQYV. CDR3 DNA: TGCGCCAAAGCAGGGGGGGTACCCTACGAGCAGTACGTC.

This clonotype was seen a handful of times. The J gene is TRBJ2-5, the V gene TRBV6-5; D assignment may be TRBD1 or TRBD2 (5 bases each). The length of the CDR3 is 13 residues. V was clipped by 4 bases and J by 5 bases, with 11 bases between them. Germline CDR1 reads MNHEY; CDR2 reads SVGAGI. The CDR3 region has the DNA TGTGCCAGCAGTTTCGATGAGGGGGAGACCCAGTACTTC. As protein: CASSFDEGETQYF.

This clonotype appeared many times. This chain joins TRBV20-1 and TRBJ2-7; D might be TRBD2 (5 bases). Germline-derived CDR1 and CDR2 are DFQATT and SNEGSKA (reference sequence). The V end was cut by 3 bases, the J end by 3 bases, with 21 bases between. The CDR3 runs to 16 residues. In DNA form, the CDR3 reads TGCAGTGCTAGTAGGACCGAGGGAGACGGATTCTACGAGCAGTACTTC. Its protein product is CSASRTEGDGFYEQYF.

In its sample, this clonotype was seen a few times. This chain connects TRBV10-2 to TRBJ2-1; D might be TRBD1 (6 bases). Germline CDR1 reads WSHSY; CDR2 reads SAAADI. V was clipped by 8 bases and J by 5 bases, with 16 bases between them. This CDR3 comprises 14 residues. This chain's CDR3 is CASGMWGRHNEQFF. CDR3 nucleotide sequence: TGCGCCAGCGGTATGTGGGGGCGGCACAATGAGCAGTTCTTC.

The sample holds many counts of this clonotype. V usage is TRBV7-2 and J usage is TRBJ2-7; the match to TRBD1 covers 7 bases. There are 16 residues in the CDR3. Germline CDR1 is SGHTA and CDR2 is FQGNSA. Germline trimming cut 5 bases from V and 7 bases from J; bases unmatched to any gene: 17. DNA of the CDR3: TGTGCCAGCAGCGGGACAGCTACCCCTCCTACGAGGGAGCAGTACTTC. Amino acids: CASSGTATPPTREQYF.

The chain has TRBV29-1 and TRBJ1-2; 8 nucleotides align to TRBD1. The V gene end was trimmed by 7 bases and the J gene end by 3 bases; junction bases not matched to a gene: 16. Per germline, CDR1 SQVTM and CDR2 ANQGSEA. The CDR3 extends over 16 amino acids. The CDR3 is CSAAPGARGQDYGYTF. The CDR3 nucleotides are TGCAGCGCCGCCCCAGGGGCCAGGGGGCAGGACTATGGCTACACCTTC.

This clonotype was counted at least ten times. CDR3 sequence (DNA): TGTGCCAGCAGTGACGACGGGACAGGATTAAATGAGCAGTTCTTC. It codes for CASSDDGTGLNEQFF. The rearrangement links TRBV25-1 to TRBJ2-1; the match to TRBD1 covers 8 bases. Germline CDR1 reads MGHDK; CDR2 reads SYGVNS. CDR3 length: 15 amino acids. The ends lost 3 bases at V and 7 bases at J; junction bases unmatched: 8.

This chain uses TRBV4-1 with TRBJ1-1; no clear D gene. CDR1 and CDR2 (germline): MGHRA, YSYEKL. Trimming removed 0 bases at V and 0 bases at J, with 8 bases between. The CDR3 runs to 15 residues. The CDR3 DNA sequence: TGCGCCAGCAGCCAAGATGCGGTTCTGAACACTGAAGCTTTCTTT. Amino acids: CASSQDAVLNTEAFF.

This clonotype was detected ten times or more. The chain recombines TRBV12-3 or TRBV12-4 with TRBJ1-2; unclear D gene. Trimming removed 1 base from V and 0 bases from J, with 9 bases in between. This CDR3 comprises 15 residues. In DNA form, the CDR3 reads TGTGCCAGCAGTTTAGGCCTTGGGCCTAACTATGGCTACACCTTC. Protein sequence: CASSLGLGPNYGYTF.

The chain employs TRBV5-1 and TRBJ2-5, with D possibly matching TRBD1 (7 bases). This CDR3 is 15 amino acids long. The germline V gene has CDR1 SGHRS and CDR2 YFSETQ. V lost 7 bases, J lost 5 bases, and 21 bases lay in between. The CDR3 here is CASGFDRARGETQYF. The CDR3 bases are TGCGCCAGCGGATTCGACAGGGCCCGGGGGGAGACCCAGTACTTC.

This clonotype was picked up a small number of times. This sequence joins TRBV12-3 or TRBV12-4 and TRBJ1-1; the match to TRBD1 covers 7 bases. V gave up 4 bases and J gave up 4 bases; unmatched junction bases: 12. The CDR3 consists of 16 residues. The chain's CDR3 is CASSSPTGNAATEAFF. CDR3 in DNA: TGTGCCAGCAGTTCCCCGACAGGGAATGCGGCCACTGAAGCTTTCTTT.

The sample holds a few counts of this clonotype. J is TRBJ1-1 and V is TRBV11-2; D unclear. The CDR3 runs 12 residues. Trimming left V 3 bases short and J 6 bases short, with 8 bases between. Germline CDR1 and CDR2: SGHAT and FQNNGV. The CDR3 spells CASSLGWAEAFF. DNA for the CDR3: TGTGCCAGCAGCTTGGGGTGGGCTGAAGCTTTCTTT.

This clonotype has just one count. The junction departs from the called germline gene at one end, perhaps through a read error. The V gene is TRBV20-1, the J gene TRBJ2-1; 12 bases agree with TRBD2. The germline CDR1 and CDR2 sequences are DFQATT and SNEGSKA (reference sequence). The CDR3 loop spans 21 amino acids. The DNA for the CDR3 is TGCTGTGCTAGGGGCCAGACTAGCGGGGGCCACGATAGGGGGATAATTAATGAGCAGTTCTTC. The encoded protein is CCARGQTSGGHDRGIINEQFF.

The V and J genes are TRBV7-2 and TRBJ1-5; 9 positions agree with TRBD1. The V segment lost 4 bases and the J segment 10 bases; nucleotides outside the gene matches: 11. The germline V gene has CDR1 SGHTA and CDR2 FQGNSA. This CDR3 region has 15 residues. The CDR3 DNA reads TGTGCCAGCAGCTCAGCCCCTGGGACAGGGATCCCCCAGCATTTT. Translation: CASSSAPGTGIPQHF.

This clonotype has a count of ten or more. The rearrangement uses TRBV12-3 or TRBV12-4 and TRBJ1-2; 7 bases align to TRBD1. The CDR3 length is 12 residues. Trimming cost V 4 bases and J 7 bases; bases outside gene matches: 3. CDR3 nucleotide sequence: TGTGCCAGCAGTTGGGACAGCCTTGGCTACACCTTC. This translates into CASSWDSLGYTF.

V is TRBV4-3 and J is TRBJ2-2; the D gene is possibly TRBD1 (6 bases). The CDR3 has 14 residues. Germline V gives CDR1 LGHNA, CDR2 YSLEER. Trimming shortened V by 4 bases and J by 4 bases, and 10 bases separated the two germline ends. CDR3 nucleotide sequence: TGCGCCAGCAGCCGGTACAGGGTCACCGGGGAGCTGTTTTTT. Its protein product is CASSRYRVTGELFF.

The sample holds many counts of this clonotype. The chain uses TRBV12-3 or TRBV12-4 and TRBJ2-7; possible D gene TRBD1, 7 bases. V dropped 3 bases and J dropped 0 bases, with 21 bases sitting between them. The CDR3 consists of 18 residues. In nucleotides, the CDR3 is TGTGCCAGCAGTTTCGATGGAATCGCGGGACAGAGCTCCTACGAGCAGTACTTC. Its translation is CASSFDGIAGQSSYEQYF.